The 32 T cell receptor beta chains below were found in one sample sequenced in a study of blood T cell repertoires in COVID-19. Profiling relied on immunoSEQ multiplex PCR, and the TCRdb table lists in-frame clones only, not all of them. The table lists some 77,000 clones, about four fifths of them singletons. Sequencing input: peripheral blood. Source of these receptors: a woman in her 70s with acute or convalescent COVID-19.

J is TRBJ1-1 and V is TRBV11-2; TRBD1 is a possible D gene (5 bases). Germline V gives CDR1 SGHAT, CDR2 FQNNGV. This CDR3 comprises 15 residues. V lost 1 base to trimming and J lost 5 bases, with 14 bases between them. Here the CDR3 DNA reads TGTGCCAGCAGCTTAGCGCGGGGGTTATCGACTGAAGCTTTCTTT. This translates into CASSLARGLSTEAFF.

The chain joins TRBV7-9 to TRBJ1-3; no clear D. Germline CDR1 SEHNR, CDR2 FQNEAQ (reference sequence). V shed 3 bases and J shed 0 bases, with 6 bases lying between them. The CDR3 sequence is 14 residues long. The CDR3 DNA sequence: TGTGCCAGCAGCTTGATGGCCTCTGGAAACACCATATATTTT. Its translation: CASSLMASGNTIYF.

The chain carries TRBV5-4 and TRBJ2-1; D possibly corresponds to TRBD2 (5 bases). The CDR3 runs to 15 residues. V lost 1 base to trimming and J lost 5 bases, with 13 bases between them. The V gene's germline CDR1 is SGHNT and CDR2 YYREEE (reference sequence). Written as DNA, the CDR3 is TGTGCCAGCAGCTTGAACGGGGAATTCCACAATGAGCAGTTCTTC. It yields the protein CASSLNGEFHNEQFF. The complete variable domain, with remaining parts taken from reference TRBV5-4 and TRBJ2-1, reads ETGVTQSPTHLIKTRGQQVTLRCSSQSGHNTVSWYQQALGQGPQFIFQYYREEENGRGNFPPRFSGLQFPNYSSELNVNALELDDSALYLCASSLNGEFHNEQFFGPGTRLTVL.

This clone was recorded only once. V usage is TRBV19 and J usage is TRBJ1-6; D unresolved. Germline V gene sequence: CDR1 LNHDA, CDR2 SQIVND (reference sequence). V lost 10 bases and J lost 4, with 11 bases in between. CDR3 length equals 13 residues. The DNA of the CDR3 is TGTGCCACCACACGGGGTTATAATTCACCCCTCCACTTT. Translation: CATTRGYNSPLHF.

The rearrangement links TRBV7-9 to TRBJ1-4; a possible D gene is TRBD1 (5 bases). The CDR3 contains 18 residues. V dropped 5 bases and J dropped 5 bases, with 24 bases sitting between them. CDR1 SEHNR and CDR2 FQNEAQ come from the germline V gene (reference sequence). The CDR3, as DNA: TGTGCCAGCAGCGGACAACCGGGCCCAGCCCTAAAGAATGAAAAACTGTTTTTT. Translated: CASSGQPGPALKNEKLFF.

This clone was detected once. The chain employs TRBV5-1 and TRBJ1-5; 7 bases line up with TRBD1. The CDR3 is 15 residues long. Trimming at V came to 2 bases and at J to 2 bases, leaving 4 bases not matched to a gene. The V gene's germline CDR1 is SGHRS and CDR2 YFSETQ. In nucleotides, the CDR3 is TGCGCCAGCAGCTTATCCGGACAGGGCAATCAGCCCCAGCATTTT. It yields the protein CASSLSGQGNQPQHF.

This chain connects TRBV28 to TRBJ1-5; TRBD1 matches at 8 bases. Germline CDR1 MDHEN, CDR2 SYDVKM. The V gene end was trimmed by 4 bases and the J gene end by 3 bases; junction bases not matched to a gene: 5. The CDR3 has 15 residues. CDR3 in DNA: TGTGCCAGCAGTTCCTTGACAGGGGACAATCAGCCCCAGCATTTT. Its protein is CASSSLTGDNQPQHF.

V gene TRBV11-3 combines with J gene TRBJ2-7; D is possibly TRBD1 (6 bases). CDR1 and CDR2 (germline): SGHNT, YENEEA. The CDR3 has 16 residues. Trimming pared 0 bases from V and 5 bases from J, leaving 17 bases between. The CDR3 nucleotides read TGTGCCAGCAGCTTAGATGGGCGGCAGGGGAAGGACGAGCAGTACTTC. Protein product: CASSLDGRQGKDEQYF.

V gene TRBV24-1 combines with J gene TRBJ2-7, with D possibly being TRBD2 (7 bases). V was cut by 5 bases and J by 6 bases, with 25 bases left in between. In germline, CDR1 is KGHDR, CDR2 SFDVKD. CDR3 length equals 17 residues. The CDR3 sequence: CATSVIGGKGEGREQYF. The CDR3 DNA reads TGTGCCACCAGTGTCATAGGAGGGAAGGGGGAGGGACGCGAGCAGTACTTC.

The chain is built from TRBV10-2 and TRBJ2-5; D is possibly TRBD1 (6 bases). Germline V lookup: CDR1 WSHSY, CDR2 SAAADI. Trimming took off 8 bases at V and 5 bases at J, with 12 bases between the two ends. The CDR3 is 12 residues long. This chain's CDR3 is CASGDGGETQYF. The CDR3 DNA reads TGCGCCAGCGGAGATGGGGGCGAGACCCAGTACTTC.

J is TRBJ1-1 and V is TRBV6-5, with D unclear. The germline V gene encodes CDR1 MNHEY and CDR2 SVGAGI. Trimming stripped 8 bases from V and 0 bases from J, with 10 bases between. There are 13 residues in the CDR3. Here the CDR3 reads CASEREVNTEAFF. The CDR3 coding sequence is TGTGCCAGCGAGCGGGAGGTGAACACTGAAGCTTTCTTT.

The chain joins TRBV28 to TRBJ2-7; 10 bases map to TRBD1. The V gene's germline CDR1 is MDHEN and CDR2 SYDVKM. This CDR3 comprises 16 residues. V shed 5 bases, J shed 2 bases, and the junction held 9 bases outside the gene matches. The DNA for the CDR3 is TGTGCCAGCAGTCCGATCGACGGACAGGGGGCCTACGAGCAGTACTTC. Translating gives CASSPIDGQGAYEQYF.

The chain links TRBV5-1 to TRBJ2-5; D gene uncertain. Between the trimmed V and J ends, which lost 0 bases and 5 bases, there was a span of 17 bases. The germline V gene encodes CDR1 SGHRS and CDR2 YFSETQ. The CDR3 sequence is 16 residues long. DNA for the CDR3: TGCGCCAGCAGCTTGGTGGGCCCACCTGGCCGGGAGACCCAGTACTTC. It is translated as CASSLVGPPGRETQYF.

This chain joins TRBV5-1 and TRBJ1-4, with 8 positions matching TRBD1. J was trimmed by 8 bases and V by 6 bases; bases with no gene match: 12. CDR3 size: 15 residues. The V gene's germline CDR1 is SGHRS and CDR2 YFSETQ. CDR3 bases: TGCGCCAGCACGCCTCGGACAGGGTTTGGAGAAAAACTGTTTTTT. Translation: CASTPRTGFGEKLFF.

The chain couples TRBV5-1 to TRBJ2-3, with TRBD2 as a possible D gene (6 bases). Germline-derived CDR1 and CDR2 are SGHRS and YFSETQ. With 0 bases removed from V and 1 base from J, the gap between germline ends came to 6 bases. This CDR3 is built from 14 residues. The CDR3 reads CASSLAGGTDTQYF. The DNA for the CDR3 is TGCGCCAGCAGCTTGGCGGGAGGCACAGATACGCAGTATTTT.

This clone has only one observation. This chain uses TRBV4-1 with TRBJ2-2, with D possibly matching TRBD1 (5 bases). Germline-derived CDR1 and CDR2 are MGHRA and YSYEKL. The V and J ends lost 6 bases and 4 bases respectively, with 18 bases between them. The CDR3 contains 16 residues. In DNA form, the CDR3 reads TGCGCCAGCAGACCAAGTATACTTCAGGGCACCGGGGAGCTGTTTTTT. Translation: CASRPSILQGTGELFF.

The chain carries TRBV19 and TRBJ2-1; 9 positions agree with TRBD2. The germline CDR1 and CDR2 sequences are LNHDA and SQIVND (reference sequence). V lost 7 bases, J lost 10 bases, and 17 bases stayed unmatched. The length of the CDR3 is 16 residues. DNA of the CDR3: TGTGCCAGTACTCCCTTTAGCGGGAGCCCCACGGGCGAGCAGTTCTTC. As protein: CASTPFSGSPTGEQFF.

This sequence joins TRBV5-1 and TRBJ2-5; 11 nucleotides match TRBD1. The V and J ends lost 1 base and 5 bases, in that order; junction bases with no gene match: 4. Germline V CDR1 and CDR2: SGHRS, YFSETQ. The CDR3 is 15 amino acids. The CDR3 spells CASSLRTGGLETQYF. DNA of the CDR3: TGCGCCAGCAGCTTGAGGACAGGGGGCTTGGAGACCCAGTACTTC. Using reference TRBV5-1 and TRBJ2-5 for the parts outside the CDR3, the full variable domain is KAGVTQTPRYLIKTRGQQVTLSCSPISGHRSVSWYQQTPGQGLQFLFEYFSETQRNKGNFPGRFSGRQFSNSRSEMNVSTLELGDSALYLCASSLRTGGLETQYFGPGTRLLVL.

The chain links TRBV9 to TRBJ1-1; D is uncertain. Trimming removed 2 bases from V and 2 bases from J, with 7 bases in between. The CDR3 totals 13 residues. CDR1 SGDLS and CDR2 YYNGEE come from the germline V gene. CDR3 region: CASSVTGNTEAFF. The DNA for the CDR3 is TGTGCCAGCAGCGTCACGGGTAACACTGAAGCTTTCTTT.

The gene calls are TRBV13 and TRBJ1-5; D perhaps matches TRBD1 (5 bases). CDR3 length: 14 amino acids. V was cut by 5 bases and J by 4 bases, with 12 bases left in between. Germline V gene data show CDR1 as PRHDT and CDR2 as FYEKMQ (reference sequence). CDR3 DNA sequence: TGTGCCAGCAGCCGGGGGGGTAATAATCAGCCCCAGCATTTT. Amino acid sequence: CASSRGGNNQPQHF.

This chain links TRBV19 with TRBJ1-5; 8 positions match TRBD1. With V trimmed by 10 bases and J by 2 bases, 7 bases remained unmatched. The germline V gene has CDR1 LNHDA and CDR2 SQIVND (reference sequence). This CDR3 region has 14 residues. The CDR3 reads CATGQGGGNQPQHF. The CDR3 bases are TGTGCCACTGGACAGGGAGGAGGCAATCAGCCCCAGCATTTT. The complete variable domain, with remaining parts taken from reference TRBV19 and TRBJ1-5, reads DGGITQSPKYLFRKEGQNVTLSCEQNLNHDAMYWYRQDPGQGLRLIYYSQIVNDFQKGDIAEGYSVSREKKESFPLTVTSAQKNPTAFYLCATGQGGGNQPQHFGDGTRLSIL.

In this sample, this clone turned up once. The chain carries TRBV11-2 and TRBJ2-7, with 8 positions matching TRBD1. CDR3 length equals 15 residues. J lost 3 bases, V lost 4 bases, and 8 bases had no gene match. Per the germline V gene, CDR1 is SGHAT and CDR2 is FQNNGV. The CDR3 spells CASSSHRDRYYEQYF. CDR3 nucleotides: TGTGCCAGCAGCTCACACCGGGACAGGTACTACGAGCAGTACTTC.

Only a few counts were recorded for this clone. V and J are TRBV2 and TRBJ1-1, with TRBD1 matching 7 bases. The CDR3 loop spans 14 amino acids. The V and J ends lost 6 bases and 4 bases, in that order; junction bases with no gene match: 8. CDR1 is SNHLY, CDR2 FYNNEI, per germline. The CDR3 protein is CASSRRQGSTEAFF. CDR3 sequence (DNA): TGTGCCAGCAGCCGTCGACAGGGCAGCACTGAAGCTTTCTTT.

This clone came up once. The rearrangement joins TRBV5-1 to TRBJ2-2, with D tentatively TRBD2 (6 bases). Between the trimmed V and J ends, which lost 6 bases and 3 bases, there was a span of 12 bases. Germline assignment: CDR1 SGHRS and CDR2 YFSETQ. The CDR3 loop spans 14 amino acids. CDR3 sequence: CASNGGADTGELFF. In nucleotides, the CDR3 is TGCGCCAGCAACGGGGGAGCCGACACCGGGGAGCTGTTTTTT.

J is TRBJ2-1 and V is TRBV5-1; 7 nucleotides agree with TRBD1. J gave up 10 bases and V 4 bases, and 17 bases lay outside the gene matches. Germline V gives CDR1 SGHRS, CDR2 YFSETQ. The CDR3 extends over 16 amino acids. DNA of the CDR3: TGCGCCAGCAGCCCCACCGACAGGGACGGAACCCGCGAGCAGTTCTTC. Amino acid sequence: CASSPTDRDGTREQFF.

Worth noting for this clone: Germline is not matched at one junction end, which may reflect a read error. The V and J genes are TRBV6-5 and TRBJ2-1, with no clear D. This CDR3 comprises 11 residues. The germline V gene has CDR1 MNHEY and CDR2 SVGAGI. The CDR3 bases are TGTGCCAGCTCTCCTCGTGAAAGCTCCCTCTTC. Protein sequence: CASSPRESSLF.

The genes are TRBV9 and TRBJ2-3, with 8 positions matching TRBD2. The CDR3 runs to 16 residues. CDR1 is SGDLS, CDR2 YYNGEE, per germline. The J segment lost 0 bases and the V segment lost 1 base, leaving 4 bases of the junction unmatched. The CDR3 DNA reads as TGTGCCAGCAGCGTAACAGCTAGCGGGAGCACAGATACGCAGTATTTT. Amino acid sequence: CASSVTASGSTDTQYF. The full variable domain, completed using reference TRBV9 and TRBJ2-3, is DSGVTQTPKHLITATGQRVTLRCSPRSGDLSVYWYQQSLDQGLQFLIQYYNGEERAKGNILERFSAQQFPDLHSELNLSSLELGDSALYFCASSVTASGSTDTQYFGPGTRLTVL.

This chain links TRBV9 with TRBJ2-7; 7 bases fit TRBD1. Trimming at V came to 0 bases and at J to 6 bases, leaving 3 bases not matched to a gene. This CDR3 comprises 13 residues. The V gene's germline CDR1 is SGDLS and CDR2 YYNGEE. CDR3: CASSVAPGGEQYF. The CDR3 DNA sequence: TGTGCCAGCAGCGTAGCCCCAGGGGGCGAGCAGTACTTC.

This chain connects TRBV2 to TRBJ1-3; perhaps TRBD1 as D (5 bases). Germline V CDR1 and CDR2: SNHLY, FYNNEI. This CDR3 region has 16 residues. V lost 8 bases, J lost 0 bases, and 17 bases lay in between. The CDR3 region has the DNA TGTGCCAGCTCACGACAGCCAGCCTACTCTGGAAACACCATATATTTT. Its protein is CASSRQPAYSGNTIYF.

The chain couples TRBV21-1 to TRBJ1-5; the table gives TRBD1 as D, unverified against the DNA. TRBV21-1 is marked as a pseudogene. The CDR3 covers 15 residues. The CDR3, as DNA: TGTGCCAGCAGCAGCGATCCAGGGGTAAATCAGCCCCAGCATTTT. Protein: CASSSDPGVNQPQHF.

This clone occurred a few times. V usage is TRBV9 and J usage is TRBJ2-2; 11 bases are a match to TRBD1. CDR1 is SGDLS, CDR2 YYNGEE, per germline. Losses at the gene ends were 3 bases for V and 5 bases for J; bases not matched to a gene: 3. This CDR3 spans 15 amino acids. The CDR3 spells CASSGGTGGTGELFF. DNA for the CDR3: TGTGCCAGCAGCGGCGGGACAGGGGGTACCGGGGAGCTGTTTTTT.

This sequence joins TRBV5-8 and TRBJ2-7; the match to TRBD1 covers 8 bases. The CDR3 length is 15 residues. CDR1 SGHTS and CDR2 YDEGEE come from the germline V gene. With 2 bases clipped from V and 7 bases from J, the junction kept 11 bases outside the gene matches. The CDR3 sequence: CASSFMGQGANEQYF. DNA for the CDR3: TGTGCCAGCAGCTTCATGGGTCAGGGGGCCAATGAGCAGTACTTC.